Each of the 32 T cell receptor beta chains below was sequenced from the same sample in a study of blood T cell repertoires in COVID-19. Here immunoSEQ multiplex PCR was the method, and the copy in TCRdb shows in-frame clones only, minus some. This table holds 200,000 or so clones, under 85% found once. The sequencing sample was made of PBMCs or T cells enriched from blood (not recorded which). Source of these receptors: a man in his sixties who had recovered from COVID-19.

This chain links TRBV2 with TRBJ2-7; perhaps TRBD1 as D (5 bases). The V and J ends lost 2 bases and 3 bases respectively, with 8 bases between them. The CDR3 consists of 13 residues. The germline V gene has CDR1 SNHLY and CDR2 FYNNEI. CDR3 protein: CASSEQGNYEQYF. In nucleotides, the CDR3 is TGTGCCAGCAGTGAACAGGGTAACTACGAGCAGTACTTC.

The chain employs TRBV13 and TRBJ1-1, with 10 bases matching TRBD1. V was pared by 3 bases and J by 3 bases, with 7 bases of the junction left unmatched. In germline, CDR1 is PRHDT, CDR2 FYEKMQ (reference sequence). This CDR3 comprises 16 residues. The CDR3 DNA reads TGTGCCAGCAGCTTCCCGACAGGGGGCATCGACACTGAAGCTTTCTTT. Its translation is CASSFPTGGIDTEAFF.

This rearrangement joins TRBV25-1 to TRBJ2-5, with 8 nucleotides matching TRBD1. J lost 5 bases, V lost 1 base, and 6 bases had no gene match. This CDR3 has 15 residues. CDR1 MGHDK and CDR2 SYGVNS come from the germline V gene. The CDR3 region has the DNA TGTGCCAGCAGTGAATTCAGGGGGCTATTGGAGACCCAGTACTTC. Translating it yields CASSEFRGLLETQYF.

The count of this clone is one. The gene calls are TRBV7-2 and TRBJ2-5; 8 bases line up with TRBD1. The CDR3 has 13 amino acids. The J segment lost 5 bases and the V segment lost 2 bases, leaving 1 base of the junction unmatched. Per germline, CDR1 SGHTA and CDR2 FQGNSA. CDR3 sequence reads: CASSLNRGETQYF. The CDR3 bases are TGTGCCAGCAGCTTAAACAGGGGGGAGACCCAGTACTTC.

Here the CDR3 reads CASSFDRVTYNSPLHF. The CDR3 coding sequence is TGTGCCAGCAGCTTCGACAGGGTAACCTATAATTCACCCCTCCACTTT. The rearrangement joins TRBV11-2 to TRBJ1-6; the match to TRBD1 covers 7 bases. The V and J ends lost 3 bases and 2 bases, in that order; junction bases with no gene match: 4. The CDR3 is 16 residues long. Germline V gene data show CDR1 as SGHAT and CDR2 as FQNNGV. The full variable domain, with the rest looked up from reference TRBV11-2 and TRBJ1-6, is EAGVAQSPRYKIIEKRQSVAFWCNPISGHATLYWYQQILGQGPKLLIQFQNNGVVDDSQLPKDRFSAERLKGVDSTLKIQPAKLEDSAVYLCASSFDRVTYNSPLHFGNGTRLTVT.

This chain uses TRBV5-1 with TRBJ1-2; 10 bases match TRBD1. V lost 4 bases to trimming and J lost 6 bases; unmatched junction nucleotides: 6. This CDR3 is 14 amino acids long. Germline-derived CDR1 and CDR2 are SGHRS and YFSETQ. The chain's CDR3 is CASSPDRGTHGYTF. Written as DNA, the CDR3 is TGCGCCAGCAGCCCGGACAGGGGGACTCATGGCTACACCTTC.

This clone occurred once. The chain joins TRBV20-1 to TRBJ2-1; no clear D gene. Deletions cut 3 bases from V and 6 bases from J, with 12 bases between. The CDR3 sequence is 13 residues long. Germline V gene lookup returns CDR1 DFQATT and CDR2 SNEGSKA (reference sequence). The CDR3 nucleotides are TGCAGTGCTAGTCCCTATTCGGGCAATGAGCAGTTCTTC. Residues: CSASPYSGNEQFF.

This rearrangement joins TRBV20-1 to TRBJ1-2; D is perhaps TRBD1 (5 bases). Germline CDR1 reads DFQATT; CDR2 reads SNEGSKA (reference sequence). This CDR3 has 11 residues. V was trimmed by 3 bases and J by 8 bases, leaving 10 bases between them. CDR3 loop: CSASQGLGYTF. The CDR3 DNA follows: TGCAGTGCTAGCCAGGGTTTAGGCTACACCTTC.

V usage is TRBV9 and J usage is TRBJ2-3, with D possibly TRBD2 on 7 matching bases. The CDR3 has 16 amino acids. Trimming stripped 0 bases from V and 0 bases from J, with 11 bases between. CDR1 and CDR2 (germline): SGDLS, YYNGEE. In nucleotides, the CDR3 is TGTGCCAGCAGCGTAGCTGCGGGGGCTAGCACAGATACGCAGTATTTT. Amino acid sequence: CASSVAAGASTDTQYF.

This chain uses TRBV7-9 with TRBJ1-2; D is unresolved. This CDR3 comprises 11 residues. Germline-derived CDR1 and CDR2 are SEHNR and FQNEAQ (reference sequence). The germline V and J ends were trimmed by 5 bases and 1 base, with 2 bases remaining between them. The CDR3 DNA sequence: TGTGCCAGCAGCCTTAACTATGGCTACACCTTC. Its protein product is CASSLNYGYTF.

This clone was detected once. The chain links TRBV24-1 to TRBJ2-1; 9 bases align to TRBD1. Germline-derived CDR1 and CDR2 are KGHDR and SFDVKD. This CDR3 region has 15 residues. Losses at the gene ends were 9 bases for V and 8 bases for J; bases not matched to a gene: 13. Here the CDR3 reads CATATRDRVVDEQFF. In DNA form, the CDR3 reads TGTGCCACCGCCACCCGGGACAGGGTTGTAGATGAGCAGTTCTTC.

The rearrangement links TRBV6-1 to TRBJ1-2; D perhaps matches TRBD1 (6 bases). Between the trimmed V and J ends, which lost 0 bases and 0 bases, there was a span of 8 bases. Germline assignment: CDR1 MNHNS and CDR2 SASEGT. This CDR3 is 15 amino acids long. CDR3 DNA sequence: TGTGCCAGCAGTGAAGCCGGGGGGCCTAACTATGGCTACACCTTC. Residues: CASSEAGGPNYGYTF.

The chain employs TRBV19 and TRBJ2-4; 8 nucleotides align to TRBD2. The germline V gene encodes CDR1 LNHDA and CDR2 SQIVND (reference sequence). V dropped 4 bases and J dropped 3; count of bases not matched to a gene: 11. CDR3 size: 17 residues. As DNA, the CDR3 is TGTGCCAGTAGTAGTCCCGGGACTAGAACTCTCAAAAACATTCAGTACTTC. This encodes CASSSPGTRTLKNIQYF. Supplemented by reference TRBV19 and TRBJ2-4, the full variable domain reads DGGITQSPKYLFRKEGQNVTLSCEQNLNHDAMYWYRQDPGQGLRLIYYSQIVNDFQKGDIAEGYSVSREKKESFPLTVTSAQKNPTAFYLCASSSPGTRTLKNIQYFGAGTRLSVL.

The chain uses TRBV6-5 and TRBJ1-3, with TRBD1 matching 11 bases. From germline, CDR1 is MNHEY and CDR2 SVGAGI. The CDR3 length is 14 residues. J gave up 3 bases and V 9 bases, and 4 bases lay outside the gene matches. The CDR3 loop is CASGQGAFGNTIYF. Here the CDR3 DNA reads TGTGCCAGTGGACAGGGGGCTTTTGGAAACACCATATATTTT.

This chain links TRBV3-1 (or the pseudogene TRBV3-2) with TRBJ1-2, with D perhaps matching TRBD1 (5 bases). The CDR3 runs 16 residues. Germline CDR1 reads LGHDT; CDR2 reads YNNKEL (reference sequence). V lost 4 bases, J lost 8 bases, and 23 bases lay in between. CDR3: CASSPGGSRGGWGYTF. CDR3 nucleotides: TGTGCCAGCAGCCCCGGGGGGTCCCGGGGAGGTTGGGGCTACACCTTC.

The rearrangement links TRBV5-1 to TRBJ1-4, with 7 bases fitting TRBD1. Looked up from germline, CDR1 is SGHRS and CDR2 is YFSETQ. The V segment lost 3 bases and the J segment 8 bases; nucleotides outside the gene matches: 13. This CDR3 is built from 16 residues. Here the CDR3 reads CASSWTGGEGGEKLFF. The CDR3, as DNA: TGCGCCAGCAGCTGGACAGGCGGGGAAGGTGGAGAAAAACTGTTTTTT.

The rearrangement uses TRBV14 and TRBJ2-6, with D unresolved. This CDR3 is built from 14 residues. Germline-derived CDR1 and CDR2 are SGHDN and FVKESK. Trimming stripped 0 bases from V and 4 bases from J, with 4 bases between. CDR3 loop: CASSQDRGANVLTF. The CDR3 DNA follows: TGTGCCAGCAGCCAAGACAGAGGGGCCAACGTCCTGACTTTC.

The V call is TRBV20-1, the J call TRBJ2-7, with TRBD1 identical over 7 bases. The CDR3 totals 11 residues. V lost 6 bases, J lost 3 bases, and 2 bases stayed unmatched. Germline V gene data show CDR1 as DFQATT and CDR2 as SNEGSKA (reference sequence). CDR3 DNA sequence: TGCAGTGCCGGGGACAGCTACGAGCAGTACTTC. The encoded protein is CSAGDSYEQYF.

V usage is TRBV7-2 and J usage is TRBJ1-2; D is undetermined. Per the germline V gene, CDR1 is SGHTA and CDR2 is FQGNSA. The V gene lost 2 bases and the J gene lost 4 bases, with 11 bases spanning the gap. CDR3 size: 14 residues. The CDR3 coding sequence is TGTGCCAGCAGCTTACCCTCGAACACCTATGGCTACACCTTC. Amino acids: CASSLPSNTYGYTF.

The chain uses TRBV5-1 and TRBJ1-1; D not resolved. This CDR3 has 15 amino acids. The V gene's germline CDR1 is SGHRS and CDR2 YFSETQ. V shed 5 bases and J shed 0 bases, with 14 bases lying between them. CDR3 loop: CASSVNGAVNTEAFF. The DNA for the CDR3 is TGCGCCAGCAGTGTCAACGGAGCGGTGAACACTGAAGCTTTCTTT.

This rearrangement joins TRBV5-5 to TRBJ1-2; no reliable D call. This CDR3 has 12 amino acids. V was shortened by 3 bases and J by 1 base, with 4 bases between the two germline ends. CDR1 SGHKS and CDR2 YYEKEE come from the germline V gene (reference sequence). CDR3 sequence reads: CASSSSNYGYTF. In DNA form, the CDR3 reads TGTGCCAGCAGCTCCAGTAACTATGGCTACACCTTC.

This chain links TRBV5-4 with TRBJ1-2; 7 nucleotides align to TRBD1. CDR1 and CDR2 from the germline V gene are SGHNT and YYREEE (reference sequence). V trimming: 0 bases; J trimming: 8 bases; junction bases outside the gene matches: 4. CDR3 length: 13 amino acids. The CDR3 reads CASSLDRGQGYTF. Here the CDR3 DNA reads TGTGCCAGCAGCTTGGACAGGGGACAGGGCTACACCTTC.

The genes are TRBV21-1 and TRBJ2-2; TRBD1, the D gene given by the table, was not confirmed from the DNA. TRBV21-1 is recorded as a pseudogene. The CDR3 is 17 residues long. CDR3 protein: CASSSTGTAVGTGELFF. DNA of the CDR3: TGTGCCAGCAGTAGTACCGGGACAGCCGTAGGAACCGGGGAGCTGTTTTTT.

The chain carries TRBV5-1 and TRBJ1-2; perhaps TRBD1 as D (6 bases). CDR1 and CDR2 from the germline V gene are SGHRS and YFSETQ. The germline V and J ends were trimmed by 1 base and 4 bases, with 11 bases remaining between them. This CDR3 spans 14 amino acids. The CDR3 region is CASSLIPGAYGYTF. CDR3 DNA: TGCGCCAGCAGCTTGATCCCAGGGGCCTATGGCTACACCTTC. Supplemented by reference TRBV5-1 and TRBJ1-2, the full variable domain reads KAGVTQTPRYLIKTRGQQVTLSCSPISGHRSVSWYQQTPGQGLQFLFEYFSETQRNKGNFPGRFSGRQFSNSRSEMNVSTLELGDSALYLCASSLIPGAYGYTFGSGTRLTVV.

The table lists this clone with a few counts. Other DNA sequences in this sample translate to the same CDR3. V gene TRBV2 combines with J gene TRBJ1-5; the D gene is possibly TRBD1 (6 bases). V was pared by 4 bases and J by 5 bases, with 12 bases between. The CDR3 length is 14 residues. The germline CDR1 and CDR2 sequences are SNHLY and FYNNEI. The chain's CDR3 is CASSGGRGDQPQHF. CDR3 bases: TGTGCCAGCAGTGGGGGGCGGGGGGATCAGCCCCAGCATTTT.

The rearrangement joins TRBV12-3 or TRBV12-4 to TRBJ2-7; no reliable D call. There are 13 residues in the CDR3. The V gene lost 9 bases and the J gene lost 1 base, with 13 bases spanning the gap. The CDR3 sequence: CASTHSDSYEQYF. CDR3 nucleotides: TGTGCCAGTACCCACAGTGATTCCTACGAGCAGTACTTC.

This clone has a handful of counts. The chain carries TRBV7-8 and TRBJ1-2, with a weak D call TRBD1 (6 bases). The CDR3 is 14 residues long. Trimming stripped 0 bases from V and 3 bases from J, with 8 bases between. CDR1 is SGHVS and CDR2 is FQNEAQ in the germline V gene. As DNA, the CDR3 is TGTGCCAGCAGCTTAGCGCAGGGGTACTATGGCTACACCTTC. It translates to CASSLAQGYYGYTF.

This clone was picked up a small number of times. This chain links TRBV10-3 with TRBJ2-1; 11 bases align to TRBD2. J gave up 9 bases and V 0 bases, and 7 bases lay outside the gene matches. CDR1 and CDR2 (germline): ENHRY, SYGVKD. This CDR3 has 16 residues. Written as DNA, the CDR3 is TGTGCCATCAGTGAGTCAGTTAGCGGGGGGGCAAGTGAGCAGTTCTTC. Translated, it gives CAISESVSGGASEQFF.

The chain joins TRBV27 to TRBJ2-2, with 10 bases identical to TRBD1. Germline V gives CDR1 MNHEY, CDR2 SMNVEV (reference sequence). This CDR3 has 16 residues. The junction had 7 bases not matched to a gene; V was cut back by 4 bases and J by 5 bases. This chain's CDR3 is CASSSTGTGVTGELFF. The CDR3 region has the DNA TGTGCCAGCAGTTCAACCGGGACAGGGGTAACCGGGGAGCTGTTTTTT.

The chain employs TRBV6-5 and TRBJ1-1, with 8 bases fitting TRBD1. This CDR3 is built from 14 residues. Germline assignment: CDR1 MNHEY and CDR2 SVGAGI. Trimming at V came to 6 bases and at J to 0 bases, leaving 3 bases not matched to a gene. The CDR3 protein is CASSMDRVNTEAFF. The CDR3, as DNA: TGTGCCAGCAGCATGGACAGGGTGAACACTGAAGCTTTCTTT.

The V call is TRBV6-4, the J call TRBJ1-2; D gene uncertain. Trimming pared 2 bases from V and 4 bases from J, leaving 17 bases between. Germline V gene data show CDR1 as MRHNA and CDR2 as SNTAGT. The CDR3 extends over 16 amino acids. CDR3 nucleotides: TGTGCCAGCAGTGACGGGCCAGGTCGCTTTCCCTATGGCTACACCTTC. Residues: CASSDGPGRFPYGYTF.

The chain has TRBV5-1 and TRBJ1-2, with 12 bases lining up with TRBD1. Per the germline V gene, CDR1 is SGHRS and CDR2 is YFSETQ. The CDR3 length is 16 residues. V lost 4 bases to trimming and J lost 3 bases; unmatched junction nucleotides: 7. The CDR3, as DNA: TGCGCCAGCAGCCCGGGACAGGGGGCGCAGTACTATGGCTACACCTTC. Amino acid sequence: CASSPGQGAQYYGYTF.